These T cell receptor beta chains were read from a single sample in a study of blood T cells in healthy people across ages. In TCRdb, the 5' RACE reads were re-called with MiXCR into one record per CDR3 protein. This table holds about 680,000 distinct CDR3 sequences, approximately 50% found once. Sequencing was done on a sample of blood. The receptors were gathered from a woman aged 60-70 years in good health. The conserved cysteine and the conserved F or W are not part of the CDR3 here. For some rows the clone size is stated as once, few or many, or as a class when expanded; others skip it.

TRBV7-2 few ASSLLRPGTATPYEQF
TRBV3-1 - ASSQWQGASGYT
TRBV19 - ASSMNRQETQY
TRBV7-9 - ASRGRGLRANVLT
TRBV20-1 - SARHRGSNQPQH
TRBV7-3 - ASSGQSGRAEDTQY
TRBV20-1 few SARLGTRRYEQY
TRBV5-1 - ASSSGRGPNEQF
TRBV4-2 few ASSQDSRQGKVYGYT
TRBV6-1 - ASTNRRQVYEQY
TRBV4-2 - ASSQDLTNEKLF
TRBV20-1 - SAGDPTGGLAGSYEQY
TRBV20-1 - SARRLAGANEQY
TRBV29-1 - SVLPIAGVVGEQF
TRBV9 many ASSVGRPSTDTQY
TRBV9 - ASTSFPGTSGNNEQF
TRBV11-3 - ASSNRDKKNIQY
TRBV5-1 few ASSLTGTRLRDTQY
TRBV5-1 - ASSLMRFQETQY
TRBV6-4 once ASSGTISYEQY
TRBV15 few ATSRVGLADTAQETQY
TRBV11-1 - ASSSRTLGTDTQY
TRBV29-1 once SVLAGVAEAQY
TRBV4-2 few ASSRRDSGSPQH
TRBV15 few ATSGRLADNNEQF
TRBV12-3/TRBV12-4 - ASSPQREEQF
TRBV11-2 - ASSLVGQANNEQF
TRBV28 - ASSLGREGNIQY
TRBV7-9 - ASSLGYGGTDTQY
TRBV12-3/TRBV12-4 - ASSYSANQPQH
TRBV4-3 once ASSQVGQPSTEAF
TRBV7-7 - ASSGPGANVLT
TRBV28 - ASRQPKLRTSDSTDTQY
TRBV9 few ASSVEDSEQY
TRBV5-1 once ASSRMASGTLSQETQY
TRBV4-1 - ASSNTGGSYEQY
TRBV5-1 - ASSLDPSGTDNEQY
TRBV11-2 - ASSSTMASATSYNEQY
TRBV30 - AWSKGGAQGYT
TRBV6-2/TRBV6-3 - ASTKRTSGRSTDTQY
TRBV6-5 - ASSYSGTFYPATNEKLF
TRBV6-5 - ASSYRREGLSTDTQY
TRBV20-1 - SATPGQFENEQF
TRBV15 - ATHTQGTDSLEQY
TRBV9 few ASSVGDEQY
TRBV3-1 - ASSQDGGWAEQF
TRBV7-2 few ASSLKASGSWETQY